This T cell receptor beta chain was sequenced for a study of cytomegalovirus exposure and HLA in healthy donors. Details on this clone: The antigen is undetermined.

PCR was performed using 60 Vbeta and 13 Jbeta primers. TCRdb's copy holds only in-frame clones and misses some; the assay was immunoSEQ multiplex PCR. The sample has about 42,000 clones, about 50% seen once; the top ten hold about 12%. The CDR3 is made up of 16 amino acids. The germline gives CDR1 SGHTA, CDR2 FQGNSA. The V segment lost 1 base and the J segment 4 bases; nucleotides outside the gene matches: 8. The study's findings and limits: Reportedly, TCR beta sequences accurately predicted HLA-A and HLA-B alleles in most subjects.

V usage is TRBV7-2 and J usage is TRBJ2-7; 9 nucleotides line up with TRBD1. Sequencing used PBMCs. The sequence derives from a human donor in good health. The CDR3 is CASSLVGQGGEYEQYF. Written as DNA, the CDR3 is TGTGCCAGCAGCTTAGTGGGACAGGGAGGGGAATACGAGCAGTACTTC.